This T cell receptor (beta chain) was recorded in a study of T cell responses to AZD1222 COVID-19 vaccine. Study results and caveats: A mostly white British donor set with more females was recruited, and clonal diversity was possibly underestimated. Spike-specific TCRs gained breadth and depth after people received two AZD1222 doses. Sampled repertoires all dated from after the peak T cell response.

Germline V gene data show CDR1 as SGHTA and CDR2 as FQGNSA. The CDR3 consists of 15 residues. Trimming took 3 bases from V and 1 from J, leaving 13 bases between them. Using immunoSEQ multiplex PCR, the repertoire was profiled, and TCRdb retains in-frame clones only, with some absent. This repertoire shows 150,000 to 200,000 clones, approximately 92% found once; its top ten account for approximately 1.3%. A word on this clone: Its specificity is not known.

Here the sequenced sample was peripheral blood, taken on day 0 of AZD1222 vaccination. V gene TRBV7-2 combines with J gene TRBJ2-7; a weak D match, TRBD1 (6 bases). The sequence came from an adult in good health. The DNA of the CDR3 is TGTGCCAGCAGCTTCGACCGGGACAAATCCTACGAGCAGTACTTC. It translates to CASSFDRDKSYEQYF.